This TCR beta chain was identified during a study of human T cells and chemical hapten exposure. Time point here: pre-sensitization, week 0. Treatment defined: therapeutic diphenylcyclopropenone sensitization with weekly scalp DPC. This clonotype was detected many times. TCRdb reprocessed the RACE reads with MiXCR, giving one entry per CDR3 protein. The sample yields some 400,000 distinct CDR3 sequences, 5.1% seen once. Germline CDR1 reads SGHVS; CDR2 reads FNYEAQ. Trimming shortened V by 1 base and J by 4 bases, and 10 bases separated the two germline ends. The CDR3 totals 14 residues. V gene TRBV7-6 combines with J gene TRBJ2-5; D gene ambiguous. The sequencing used whole blood, collected in connection with sensitization to the hapten diphenylcyclopropenone (DPC). The clonotype comes from a woman between 50 and 59 years old with alopecia areata. Some clones in this sample may be carry-over from other donors' samples. The CDR3 bases are TGTGCCAGCAGCTTAGGTCCAGGCGGAGAGACCCAGTACTTC. As protein: CASSLGPGGETQYF. Together with reference TRBV7-6 and TRBJ2-5, the CDR3 gives the full variable domain: GAGVSQSPRYKVTKRGQDVALRCDPISGHVSLYWYRQALGQGPEFLTYFNYEAQQDKSGLPNDRFSAERPEGSISTLTIQRTEQRDSAMYRCASSLGPGGETQYFGPGTRLLVL.